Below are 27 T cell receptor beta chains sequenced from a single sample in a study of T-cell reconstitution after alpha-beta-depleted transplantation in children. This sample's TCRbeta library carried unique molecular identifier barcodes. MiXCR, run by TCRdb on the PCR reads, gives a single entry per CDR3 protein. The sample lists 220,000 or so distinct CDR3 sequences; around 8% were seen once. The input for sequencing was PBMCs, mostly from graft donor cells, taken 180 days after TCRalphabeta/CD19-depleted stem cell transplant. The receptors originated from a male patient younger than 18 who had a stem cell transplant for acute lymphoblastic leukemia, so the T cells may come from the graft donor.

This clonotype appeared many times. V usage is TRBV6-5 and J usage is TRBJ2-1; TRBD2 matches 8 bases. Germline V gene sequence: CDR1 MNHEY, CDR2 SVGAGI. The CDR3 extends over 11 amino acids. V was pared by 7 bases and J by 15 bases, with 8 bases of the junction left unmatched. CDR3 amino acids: CASNSLAGWFF. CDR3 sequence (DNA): TGTGCCAGCAACAGCTTAGCGGGGTGGTTCTTC.

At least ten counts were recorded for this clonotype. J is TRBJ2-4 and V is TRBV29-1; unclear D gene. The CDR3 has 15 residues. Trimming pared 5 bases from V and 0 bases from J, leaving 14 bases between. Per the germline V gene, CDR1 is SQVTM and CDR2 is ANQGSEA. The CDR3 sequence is CSVREEPLAKNIQYF. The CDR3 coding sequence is TGCAGCGTTCGAGAGGAGCCTCTAGCCAAAAACATTCAGTACTTC.

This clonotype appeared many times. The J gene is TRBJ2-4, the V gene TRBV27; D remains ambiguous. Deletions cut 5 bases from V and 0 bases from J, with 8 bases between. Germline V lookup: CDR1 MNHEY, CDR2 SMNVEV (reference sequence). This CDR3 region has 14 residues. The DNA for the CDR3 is TGTGCCAGCAGTGCTCATGGAGCCAAAAACATTCAGTACTTC. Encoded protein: CASSAHGAKNIQYF.

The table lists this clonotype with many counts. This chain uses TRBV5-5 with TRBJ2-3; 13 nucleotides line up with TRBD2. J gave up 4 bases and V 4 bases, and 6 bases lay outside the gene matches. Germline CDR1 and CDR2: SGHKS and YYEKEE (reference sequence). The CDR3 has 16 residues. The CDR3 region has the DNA TGTGCCAGCAGCCCGGGACTAGCGGGGTGGGCAGATACGCAGTATTTT. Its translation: CASSPGLAGWADTQYF.

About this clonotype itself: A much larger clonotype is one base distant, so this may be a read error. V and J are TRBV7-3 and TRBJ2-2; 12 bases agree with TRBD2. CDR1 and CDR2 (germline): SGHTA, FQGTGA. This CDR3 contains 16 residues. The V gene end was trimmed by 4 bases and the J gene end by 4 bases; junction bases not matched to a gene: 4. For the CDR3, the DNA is TGTGCCAGCAGCTCTCCGGGACTAGCGGGCACCGGGGAGCTGTTTTTT. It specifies CASSSPGLAGTGELFF.

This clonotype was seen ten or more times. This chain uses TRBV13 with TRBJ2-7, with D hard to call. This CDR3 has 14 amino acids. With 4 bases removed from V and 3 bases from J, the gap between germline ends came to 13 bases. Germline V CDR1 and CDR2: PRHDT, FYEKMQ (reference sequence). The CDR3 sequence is CASSSGPTLYEQYF. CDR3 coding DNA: TGTGCCAGCAGCTCCGGACCCACCCTCTACGAGCAGTACTTC. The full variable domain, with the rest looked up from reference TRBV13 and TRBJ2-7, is AAGVIQSPRHLIKEKRETATLKCYPIPRHDTVYWYQQGPGQDPQFLISFYEKMQSDKGSIPDRFSAQQFSDYHSELNMSSLELGDSALYFCASSSGPTLYEQYFGPGTRLTVT.

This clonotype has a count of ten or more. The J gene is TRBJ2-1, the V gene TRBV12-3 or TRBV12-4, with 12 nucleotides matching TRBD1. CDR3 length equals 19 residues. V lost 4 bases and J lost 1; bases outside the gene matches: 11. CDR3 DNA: TGTGCCAGCAGTTCCCGGGACAGGGGGCTCAATAGGTCCTACAATGAGCAGTTCTTC. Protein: CASSSRDRGLNRSYNEQFF.

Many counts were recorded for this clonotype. The DNA for the CDR3 is TGCAGCGTCCCGGACAGGGTGCTTAGCGCAGATACGCAGTATTTT. It is translated as CSVPDRVLSADTQYF. This chain uses TRBV29-1 with TRBJ2-3; 8 bases fit TRBD1. The germline V gene has CDR1 SQVTM and CDR2 ANQGSEA. V lost 6 bases, J lost 4 bases, and 12 bases stayed unmatched. The CDR3 consists of 15 residues.

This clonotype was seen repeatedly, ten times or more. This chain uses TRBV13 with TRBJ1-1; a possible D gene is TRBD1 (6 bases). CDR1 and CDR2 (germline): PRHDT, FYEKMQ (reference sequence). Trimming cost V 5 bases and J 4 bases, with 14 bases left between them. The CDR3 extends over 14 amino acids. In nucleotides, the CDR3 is TGTGCCAGCAGCGCCGACAGGAGGAGCACTGAAGCTTTCTTT. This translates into CASSADRRSTEAFF.

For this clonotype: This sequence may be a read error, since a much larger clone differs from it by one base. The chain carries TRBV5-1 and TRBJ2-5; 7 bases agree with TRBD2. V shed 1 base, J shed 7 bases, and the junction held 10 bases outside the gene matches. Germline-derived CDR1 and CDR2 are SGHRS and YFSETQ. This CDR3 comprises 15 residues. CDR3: CASSLREGGGGTQYF. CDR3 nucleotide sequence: TGCGCCAGCAGCTTGAGGGAGGGAGGTGGAGGGACCCAGTACTTC.

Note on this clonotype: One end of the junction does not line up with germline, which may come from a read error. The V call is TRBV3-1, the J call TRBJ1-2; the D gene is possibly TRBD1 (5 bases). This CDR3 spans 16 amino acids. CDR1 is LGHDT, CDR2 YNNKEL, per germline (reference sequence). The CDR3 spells CATSQDGSWTRYGYTF. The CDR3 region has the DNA TGTGCCACCAGCCAGGATGGCTCTTGGACACGGTATGGCTACACCTTC.

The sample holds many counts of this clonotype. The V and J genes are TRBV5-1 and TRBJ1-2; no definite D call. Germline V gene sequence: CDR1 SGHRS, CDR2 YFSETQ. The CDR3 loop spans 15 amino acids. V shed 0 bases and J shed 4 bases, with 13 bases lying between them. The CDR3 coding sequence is TGCGCCAGCAGCTTGGAAACCGGGTTCCTCTATGGCTACACCTTC. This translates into CASSLETGFLYGYTF.

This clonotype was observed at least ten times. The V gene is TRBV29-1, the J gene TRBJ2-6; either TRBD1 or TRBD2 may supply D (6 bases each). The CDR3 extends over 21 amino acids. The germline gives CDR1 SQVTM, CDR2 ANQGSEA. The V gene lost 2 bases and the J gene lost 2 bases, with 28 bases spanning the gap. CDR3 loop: CSVETEGGQTLDNAGANVLTF. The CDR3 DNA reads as TGCAGCGTTGAAACAGAGGGAGGACAGACCTTAGATAACGCTGGGGCCAACGTCCTGACTTTC.

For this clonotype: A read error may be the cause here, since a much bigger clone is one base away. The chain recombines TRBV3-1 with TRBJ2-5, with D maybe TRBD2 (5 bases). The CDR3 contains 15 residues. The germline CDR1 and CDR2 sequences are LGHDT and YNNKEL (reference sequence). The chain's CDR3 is CASSSGSGFQETQHF. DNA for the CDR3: TGTGCCAGCAGCTCGGGCAGCGGTTTCCAAGAGACCCAGCACTTC.

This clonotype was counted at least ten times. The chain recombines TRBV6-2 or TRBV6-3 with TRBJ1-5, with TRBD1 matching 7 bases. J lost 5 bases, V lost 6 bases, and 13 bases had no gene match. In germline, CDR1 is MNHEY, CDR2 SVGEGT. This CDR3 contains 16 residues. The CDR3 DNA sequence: TGTGCCAGCAGGATGGGAGGTGACAGGGTTCATCAGCCCCAGCATTTT. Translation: CASRMGGDRVHQPQHF.

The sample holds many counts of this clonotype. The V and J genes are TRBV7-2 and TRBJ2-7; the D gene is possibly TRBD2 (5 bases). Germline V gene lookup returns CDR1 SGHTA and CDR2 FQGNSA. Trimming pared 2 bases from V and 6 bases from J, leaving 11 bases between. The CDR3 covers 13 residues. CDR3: CASSLIGGREQYF. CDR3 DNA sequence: TGTGCCAGCAGCTTAATAGGAGGCCGCGAGCAGTACTTC. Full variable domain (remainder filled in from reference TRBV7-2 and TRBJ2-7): GAGVSQSPSNKVTEKGKDVELRCDPISGHTALYWYRQSLGQGLEFLIYFQGNSAPDKSGLPSDRFSAERTGGSVSTLTIQRTQQEDSAVYLCASSLIGGREQYFGPGTRLTVT.

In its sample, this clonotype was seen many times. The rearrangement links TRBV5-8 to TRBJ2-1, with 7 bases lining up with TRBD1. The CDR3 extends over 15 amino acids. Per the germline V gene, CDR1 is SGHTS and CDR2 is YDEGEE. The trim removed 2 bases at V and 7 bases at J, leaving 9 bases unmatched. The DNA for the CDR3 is TGTGCCAGCAGCTTCGAGGGGGCGTTGGTAAATGAGCAGTTCTTC. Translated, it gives CASSFEGALVNEQFF.

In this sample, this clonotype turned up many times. CDR3 bases: TGTGCCAGCAGCCAAGGAAAGGGCGGTGAAGCTTTCTTT. Protein sequence: CASSQGKGGEAFF. This rearrangement joins TRBV3-1 to TRBJ1-1; D is uncertain. CDR1 is LGHDT and CDR2 is YNNKEL in the germline V gene (reference sequence). This CDR3 comprises 13 residues. Between the trimmed V and J ends, which lost 1 base and 7 bases, there was a span of 10 bases. Together with reference TRBV3-1 and TRBJ1-1, the CDR3 gives the full variable domain: DTAVSQTPKYLVTQMGNDKSIKCEQNLGHDTMYWYKQDSKKFLKIMFSYNNKELIINETVPNRFSPKSPDKAHLNLHINSLELGDSAVYFCASSQGKGGEAFFGQGTRLTVV.

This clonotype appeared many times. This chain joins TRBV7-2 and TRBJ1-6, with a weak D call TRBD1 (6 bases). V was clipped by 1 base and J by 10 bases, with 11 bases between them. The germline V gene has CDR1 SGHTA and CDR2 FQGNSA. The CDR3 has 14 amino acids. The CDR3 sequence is CASSLVGGGSPLHF. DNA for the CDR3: TGTGCCAGCAGCTTAGTGGGGGGCGGCTCACCCCTCCACTTT.

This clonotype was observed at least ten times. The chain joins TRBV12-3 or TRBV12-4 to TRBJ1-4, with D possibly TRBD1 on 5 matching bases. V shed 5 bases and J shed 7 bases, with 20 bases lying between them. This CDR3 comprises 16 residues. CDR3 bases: TGTGCCAGCAGTAACCAGGGAGAGGTTCGGGGTGAAAAACTGTTTTTT. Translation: CASSNQGEVRGEKLFF.

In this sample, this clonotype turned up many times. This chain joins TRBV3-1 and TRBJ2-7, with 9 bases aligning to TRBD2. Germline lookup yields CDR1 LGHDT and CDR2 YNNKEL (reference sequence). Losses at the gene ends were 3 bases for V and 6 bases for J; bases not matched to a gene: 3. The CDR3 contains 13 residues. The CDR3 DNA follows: TGTGCCAGCAGCCACGGGACTAGCTCCGAGCAGTACTTC. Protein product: CASSHGTSSEQYF.

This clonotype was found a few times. CDR3 residues: CASSPRGRGGTGELFF. In nucleotides, the CDR3 is TGTGCCAGCAGCCCCCGGGGGAGGGGAGGCACCGGGGAGCTGTTTTTT. The chain recombines TRBV12-3 or TRBV12-4 with TRBJ2-2; 7 positions agree with TRBD2. The length of the CDR3 is 16 residues. J was trimmed by 4 bases and V by 6 bases; bases with no gene match: 11.

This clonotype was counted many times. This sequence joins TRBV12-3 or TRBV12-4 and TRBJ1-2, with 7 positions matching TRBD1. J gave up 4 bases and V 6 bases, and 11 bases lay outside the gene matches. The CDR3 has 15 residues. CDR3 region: CASSPRTGPGYGYTF. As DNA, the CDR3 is TGTGCCAGCAGCCCCCGGACAGGTCCTGGCTATGGCTACACCTTC.

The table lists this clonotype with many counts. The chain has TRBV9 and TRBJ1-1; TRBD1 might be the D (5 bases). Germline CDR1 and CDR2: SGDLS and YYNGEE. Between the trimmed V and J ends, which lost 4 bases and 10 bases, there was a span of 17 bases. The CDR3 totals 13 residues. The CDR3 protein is CASSTPVKGRAFF. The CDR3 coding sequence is TGTGCCAGCAGCACACCCGTGAAGGGACGAGCTTTCTTT.

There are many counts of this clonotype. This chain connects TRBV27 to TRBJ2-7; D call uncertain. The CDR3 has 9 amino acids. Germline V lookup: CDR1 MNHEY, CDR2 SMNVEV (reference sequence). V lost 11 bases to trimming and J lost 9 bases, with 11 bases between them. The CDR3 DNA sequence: TGTGCCCTCGTGAGCTGGCAGTACTTC. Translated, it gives CALVSWQYF.

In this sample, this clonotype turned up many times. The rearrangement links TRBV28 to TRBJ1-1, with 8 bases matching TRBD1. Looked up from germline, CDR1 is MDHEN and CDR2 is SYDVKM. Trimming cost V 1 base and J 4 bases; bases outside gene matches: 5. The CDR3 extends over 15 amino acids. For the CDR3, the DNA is TGTGCCAGCAGTTTATACCAGGGGGCGGGCACTGAAGCTTTCTTT. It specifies CASSLYQGAGTEAFF.

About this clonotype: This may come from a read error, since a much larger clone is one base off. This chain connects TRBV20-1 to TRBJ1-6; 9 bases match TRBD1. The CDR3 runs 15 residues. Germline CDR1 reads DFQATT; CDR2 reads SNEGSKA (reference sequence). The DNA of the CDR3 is TGCTGTGCTCTTACAGGGGGCGTTAGGAATTCACCCCTCCACTTT. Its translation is CCALTGGVRNSPLHF.